The present entry profiles one T cell receptor beta chain with its context. This specimen belongs to a study of PD-1 blockade in classical Hodgkin lymphoma. Looking at the study overall: Once every 2 weeks, patients received intravenous nivolumab at 3 mg/kg.

Using immunoSEQ multiplex PCR, the repertoire was profiled, and TCRdb retains in-frame clones only, with some absent. The sample has fewer than 80,000 clones; 60% to 80% are singletons. Each patient experienced a relapse that followed autologous stem cell transplantation, and brentuximab vedotin exposure varied. Sequencing used peripheral blood mononuclear cells (PBMCs), obtained before the second cycle of nivolumab. The receptor's source is a human donor with classical Hodgkin lymphoma.

DNA for the CDR3: TGTGCCAGCAGTTTTCGGGTTGGGGAAAAACTGTTTTTT. Translated, it gives CASSFRVGEKLFF. The rearrangement joins TRBV28 to TRBJ1-4; D gene ambiguous. V lost 3 bases to trimming and J lost 8 bases, with 10 bases between them. The CDR3 is 13 amino acids. Germline V gives CDR1 MDHEN, CDR2 SYDVKM.